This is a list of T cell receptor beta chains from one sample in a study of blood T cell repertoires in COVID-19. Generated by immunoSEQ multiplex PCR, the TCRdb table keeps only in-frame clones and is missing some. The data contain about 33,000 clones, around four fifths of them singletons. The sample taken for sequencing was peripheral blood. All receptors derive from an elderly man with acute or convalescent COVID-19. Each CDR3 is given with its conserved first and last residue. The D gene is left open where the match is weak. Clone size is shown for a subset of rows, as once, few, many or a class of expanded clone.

TGTGCCAGCAATTCACAGGGGGCGGTCTCACCCCTCCACTTT	CASNSQGAVSPLHF	-	TRBD1	TRBV6-5	TRBJ1-6
TGTGCCAGCGGCCTAGGTGGGCGGGACGAGCAGTACTTC	CASGLGGRDEQYF	-	-	TRBV6-5	TRBJ2-7
TGTGCCATCAGTCCGGCAGGGGGAAATGAGCAGTTCTTC	CAISPAGGNEQFF	-	TRBD1	TRBV10-3	TRBJ2-1
TGTGCCAGCAGCGCGGAGGGGATTTACAATGAGCAGTTCTTC	CASSAEGIYNEQFF	-	-	TRBV9	TRBJ2-1
TGTGCCAGCAGCTGGGGGGGCAGCACAGATACGCAGTATTTT	CASSWGGSTDTQYF	-	-	TRBV7-6	TRBJ2-3
TGTGCCAGCAGTGAACGAACGGTAGCTATGAATGGCTACACCTTC	CASSERTVAMNGYTF	-	-	TRBV6-1	TRBJ1-2
TGTGCCAGCAACCAGCAGCGGGCGGTCAATGAGCAGTTCTTC	CASNQQRAVNEQFF	-	-	TRBV6-5	TRBJ2-1
TGTGCCAGCAGCTTAGATCTAGCGGGGGGAGACAATGAGCAGTTCTTC	CASSLDLAGGDNEQFF	-	TRBD2	TRBV7-9	TRBJ2-1
TGTGCCAGCAGCGGCGAAACAGGGGGGAGCCTTAATTCACCCCTCCACTTT	CASSGETGGSLNSPLHF	-	TRBD1	TRBV2	TRBJ1-6
TGTGCCAGCAGCTTACACGGGCGGGTCAACTATGGCTACACCTTC	CASSLHGRVNYGYTF	once	-	TRBV7-2	TRBJ1-2
TGTGCCAGCAGCCGGACAGGCGGTGGCTATGGCTACACCTTC	CASSRTGGGYGYTF	-	TRBD1	TRBV14	TRBJ1-2
TGTGCCAGCAGCGGCAGGGATGGGGCAGATACGCAGTATTTT	CASSGRDGADTQYF	-	-	TRBV7-2	TRBJ2-3
TGTGCCAGCACCCTAACAGTAAACACTGAAGCTTTCTTT	CASTLTVNTEAFF	-	-	TRBV7-9	TRBJ1-1
TGCGCCAGCAGTTACGACAGGGGGCCCCATATCCTCCGCGCGAACACCGGGGAGCTGTTTTTT	CASSYDRGPHILRANTGELFF	once	TRBD1	TRBV5-1	TRBJ2-2
TGTGCCAGCAGCTTAGCCCATTCACCCCTCCACTTT	CASSLAHSPLHF	-	-	TRBV5-5	TRBJ1-6
TGCGCCAGCAGCCGCGAAGTCAGGTCCTACGAGCAGTACTTC	CASSREVRSYEQYF	few	-	TRBV4-3	TRBJ2-7
TGTGCCAGCTTTACAGGGATGGACTATGGCTACACCTTC	CASFTGMDYGYTF	few	-	TRBV6-5	TRBJ1-2
TGTGCCAGCAGCCCATACACCATTGGCTACACCTTC	CASSPYTIGYTF	few	-	TRBV7-8	TRBJ1-2
TGTGCCACCTCCAAGAACGCGGAGACCCAGTACTTC	CATSKNAETQYF	-	-	TRBV24-1	TRBJ2-5
TGTGCCAGCAGTTTCCGGGACAGGGTGTGGGAGCAGTACTTC	CASSFRDRVWEQYF	few	TRBD1	TRBV27	TRBJ2-7
TGCGCCAGCAGTGAGAGGACAGGGGAAGAGACCCAGTACTTC	CASSERTGEETQYF	-	TRBD1	TRBV10-2	TRBJ2-5
TGTGCCAGCTTTAGCGACAGGGGTAAATACAATGAGCAGTTCTTC	CASFSDRGKYNEQFF	-	TRBD1	TRBV6-6	TRBJ2-1
TGTGCCAGCAGTGAATTCTTAGCGGGGCTAGAGACCCAGTACTTC	CASSEFLAGLETQYF	-	TRBD2	TRBV2	TRBJ2-5
TGTGCCAGCTCGCCAGGCCGTGATGAGCAGTTCTTC	CASSPGRDEQFF	-	-	TRBV18	TRBJ2-1
TGTGCCAGCAGGGATGGACAGATCTATGGCTACACCTTC	CASRDGQIYGYTF	-	-	TRBV6-5	TRBJ1-2
TGTGCCAGCAGCCGGACAGGTTATAGCAATCAGCCCCAGCATTTT	CASSRTGYSNQPQHF	few	TRBD1	TRBV7-8	TRBJ1-5
TGCGCCAGCAGCCTAGGGGACAGGGCCTATGGCTACACCTTC	CASSLGDRAYGYTF	-	TRBD1	TRBV5-1	TRBJ1-2
TGTGCCAGCAGCGTAAGGGGTGGAACTGGAAACACCATATATTTT	CASSVRGGTGNTIYF	-	-	TRBV9	TRBJ1-3
TGTGCCAGCAGTTTATACGTCGAAGTAGGGGGCAGGGGATCTGAAAAACTGTTTTTT	CASSLYVEVGGRGSEKLFF	-	TRBD1	TRBV27	TRBJ1-4
TGTGCCACCAGTGATCCTTGCGGAGGGACAGAGTTATACGAGCAGTACTTC	CATSDPCGGTELYEQYF	-	-	TRBV24-1	TRBJ2-7
TGTGCCAGCAGCGACAGGTTTCAACGGGACTATGGCTACACCTTC	CASSDRFQRDYGYTF	once	-	TRBV5-5	TRBJ1-2
TGTGCCAGCAGTTACCAATCCGGGACAGCTAGCTACGAGCAGTACTTC	CASSYQSGTASYEQYF	-	TRBD1	TRBV6-5	TRBJ2-7
TGTGCCAGCAGCTCGACAGTACGGGCAATGAACACTGAAGCTTTCTTT	CASSSTVRAMNTEAFF	-	-	TRBV7-6	TRBJ1-1
TGTGCCAACCTCTTCCACATTGGACAGGGGCTTAGTGGTAATTGGACTGAAGCTTTCTTT	CANLFHIGQGLSGNWTEAFF	-	TRBD1	TRBV7-6	TRBJ1-1
TGTGCCAGCAGCCAAAGACTGTCGGGGGGCCTTGTGGAAGCCAAAAACATTCAGTACTTC	CASSQRLSGGLVEAKNIQYF	-	-	TRBV4-2	TRBJ2-4
TGCAGTGCTAGTTCCGGGACAGGGGGCAGGGCACCCCTCCACTTT	CSASSGTGGRAPLHF	-	TRBD1	TRBV20-1	TRBJ1-6
TGTGCCAGCAGCCAAGGCGGGGGGGTTTACGAGCAGTACTTC	CASSQGGGVYEQYF	-	TRBD2	TRBV3-1/TRBV3-2	TRBJ2-7
TGTGCCAGCAGCTTCGGAGGGCCGCGGGCGGGCCTCAATCAGCCCCAGCATTTT	CASSFGGPRAGLNQPQHF	-	-	TRBV7-8	TRBJ1-5
TGTGCCAGCAGCTCGGGACAAAGCTCTGGAAACACCATATATTTT	CASSSGQSSGNTIYF	-	-	TRBV11-2	TRBJ1-3
TGCAGTGCTAGTCTAGCGGACACAGATACGCAGTATTTT	CSASLADTDTQYF	-	TRBD2	TRBV20-1	TRBJ2-3
TGTGCCAGCAGCGTTACCGGGACAGGGTATCAGCCCCAGCATTTT	CASSVTGTGYQPQHF	-	TRBD1	TRBV6-5	TRBJ1-5
TGTGCCAGCTACACTTCGGGTTTACGCGAGCAGTACTTC	CASYTSGLREQYF	few	-	TRBV9	TRBJ2-7
TGTGCCAGCAGCTCGAAGACAGGGTATATCACAGATACGCAGTATTTT	CASSSKTGYITDTQYF	-	TRBD1	TRBV14	TRBJ2-3